A single sample is the source of the 17 T cell receptor beta chains below, sequenced in a study of blood T cell repertoires in COVID-19. TCRdb keeps only in-frame clones here, not all; method: immunoSEQ multiplex PCR. The sample consists of fewer than 300,000 clones, roughly 85% of them appearing once. Sequencing input: peripheral blood. All receptors derive from a man aged 50 to 60 with active or convalescent COVID-19.

The CDR3 loop is CATSRVPQNNYGYTF. The CDR3 nucleotides read TGTGCCACCAGCAGAGTCCCACAGAATAACTATGGCTACACCTTC. This chain links TRBV15 with TRBJ1-2; D unresolved. The CDR3 has 15 residues. V dropped 1 base and J dropped 1 base, with 10 bases sitting between them. Germline V gene sequence: CDR1 LNHNV, CDR2 YYDKDF (reference sequence).

V is TRBV5-4 and J is TRBJ2-1; weak D call: TRBD2 (6 bases). Germline assignment: CDR1 SGHNT and CDR2 YYREEE (reference sequence). With 2 bases removed from V and 0 bases from J, the gap between germline ends came to 12 bases. The length of the CDR3 is 16 residues. The CDR3 sequence: CASSLERVSSYNEQFF. CDR3 sequence (DNA): TGTGCCAGCAGCTTAGAGCGGGTTAGCTCCTACAATGAGCAGTTCTTC.

The genes are TRBV19 and TRBJ1-3, with 8 bases identical to TRBD1. Germline V gene data show CDR1 as LNHDA and CDR2 as SQIVND (reference sequence). CDR3 size: 14 residues. Losses at the gene ends were 7 bases for V and 4 bases for J; bases not matched to a gene: 6. Here the CDR3 DNA reads TGTGCCAGTAACCTCCAGGGGGCCGGAAACACCATATATTTT. Its translation: CASNLQGAGNTIYF.

J is TRBJ2-7 and V is TRBV24-1, with TRBD1 matching 7 bases. J gave up 7 bases and V 7 bases, and 12 bases lay outside the gene matches. This CDR3 comprises 14 residues. Germline V gene data show CDR1 as KGHDR and CDR2 as SFDVKD. The CDR3 spells CATSPGQTTGEQYF. CDR3 coding DNA: TGTGCCACCAGCCCGGGACAGACTACGGGGGAGCAGTACTTC.

The CDR3 reads CASSGDSSHYGYTF. In nucleotides, the CDR3 is TGTGCCAGCAGCGGCGACAGTAGTCACTATGGCTACACCTTC. The gene calls are TRBV9 and TRBJ1-2, with a possible D match to TRBD1 (5 bases). This CDR3 has 14 amino acids. Trimming pared 3 bases from V and 3 bases from J, leaving 12 bases between. Germline CDR1 is SGDLS and CDR2 is YYNGEE.

The chain links TRBV5-6 to TRBJ1-3; the D is unclear. The CDR3 is made up of 15 amino acids. Between the trimmed V and J ends, which lost 2 bases and 4 bases, there was a span of 13 bases. Germline V gives CDR1 SGHDT, CDR2 YYEEEE. CDR3 coding DNA: TGTGCCAGCAGCTTCCGAGGCACTGCGGGAAACACCATATATTTT. As protein: CASSFRGTAGNTIYF.

The genes are TRBV21-1 and TRBJ2-7; the DNA was not compared with TRBD1, the D call given in the table. TRBV21-1 is shown as a pseudogene. The CDR3 spans 16 residues. In nucleotides, the CDR3 is TGTGCCAGCAGCGGGTGGGACAGGGAGAGCTCCTACGAGCAGTACTTC. Protein sequence: CASSGWDRESSYEQYF.

This rearrangement joins TRBV29-1 to TRBJ2-7; the D is unclear. This CDR3 has 10 amino acids. CDR1 is SQVTM and CDR2 is ANQGSEA in the germline V gene. V was trimmed by 3 bases and J by 6 bases, leaving 6 bases between them. CDR3 sequence: CSVDSGEQYF. The CDR3 nucleotides read TGCAGCGTTGATTCAGGCGAGCAGTACTTC.

This clone showed up just a few times. The chain joins TRBV3-1 (or the pseudogene TRBV3-2) to TRBJ2-7, with a tentative D call TRBD1 (6 bases). The CDR3 spans 14 residues. Germline V lookup: CDR1 LGHDT, CDR2 YNNKEL (reference sequence). Trimming stripped 1 base from V and 6 bases from J, with 13 bases between. The CDR3 bases are TGTGCCAGCAGCCAAGGGTACCAGGGGCGCGAGCAGTACTTC. Amino acid sequence: CASSQGYQGREQYF.

With regard to this clone: This CDR3 is also generated by other DNA sequences in the sample. The chain employs TRBV19 and TRBJ1-5, with TRBD1 matching over 11 bases. The germline V gene encodes CDR1 LNHDA and CDR2 SQIVND (reference sequence). J was trimmed by 5 bases and V by 6 bases; bases with no gene match: 3. The CDR3 contains 14 residues. CDR3 nucleotide sequence: TGTGCCAGTAGCAGGACAGGGGGCTATCAGCCCCAGCATTTT. This translates into CASSRTGGYQPQHF.

Comment on this clone: Additional DNA sequences in this sample encode the identical CDR3. The chain uses TRBV5-1 and TRBJ2-2; D unresolved. Trimming took 0 bases from V and 7 from J, leaving 4 bases between them. The CDR3 consists of 12 residues. Germline loops: CDR1 SGHRS, CDR2 YFSETQ. In DNA, the CDR3 is TGCGCCAGCAGCTTGGAGAGCGGGGAGCTGTTTTTT. Its protein is CASSLESGELFF.

J is TRBJ1-2 and V is TRBV7-9; a possible D gene is TRBD1 (6 bases). The CDR3 runs 13 residues. V gave up 3 bases and J gave up 8 bases, with 13 bases separating them. Germline assignment: CDR1 SEHNR and CDR2 FQNEAQ (reference sequence). DNA for the CDR3: TGTGCCAGCAGCTTTGACAGGAATGACGGCTACACCTTC. Translation: CASSFDRNDGYTF.

This clone occurred a few times. V usage is TRBV5-1 and J usage is TRBJ2-7; 7 positions match TRBD1. CDR3 length: 15 amino acids. The V gene's germline CDR1 is SGHRS and CDR2 YFSETQ. V lost 6 bases to trimming and J lost 3 bases; unmatched junction nucleotides: 12. CDR3 amino acids: CASTPRGGLNYEQYF. The CDR3 nucleotides read TGCGCCAGCACACCCAGAGGGGGCTTAAACTACGAGCAGTACTTC.

The chain employs TRBV7-2 and TRBJ2-5; 8 bases map to TRBD2. This CDR3 region has 16 residues. Germline CDR1 reads SGHTA; CDR2 reads FQGNSA. Trimming cost V 1 base and J 4 bases; bases outside gene matches: 8. This CDR3 reads CASSLGYGGRTETQYF. The CDR3 DNA reads as TGTGCCAGCAGCTTAGGTTACGGCGGGAGGACAGAGACCCAGTACTTC.

This clone was seen a handful of times. The J gene is TRBJ1-6, the V gene TRBV2; tentatively, D is TRBD1 (6 bases). Trimming removed 4 bases at V and 5 bases at J, with 9 bases between. This CDR3 has 14 amino acids. Germline V CDR1 and CDR2: SNHLY, FYNNEI. The CDR3 spells CASSGTVNNSPLHF. The CDR3 DNA reads TGTGCCAGCAGTGGGACAGTAAATAATTCACCCCTCCACTTT.

A few counts support this clone. The chain has TRBV19 and TRBJ1-5; weak D call: TRBD1 (6 bases). The CDR3 covers 17 residues. Trimming pared 1 base from V and 2 bases from J, leaving 15 bases between. Germline assignment: CDR1 LNHDA and CDR2 SQIVND (reference sequence). The CDR3 nucleotides are TGTGCCAGTAGTATAGGGGGCTCCAGGGGAGGCAATCAGCCCCAGCATTTT. Translating gives CASSIGGSRGGNQPQHF.

This sequence joins TRBV21-1 and TRBJ2-3; the DNA was not compared with TRBD2, the D call given in the table. TRBV21-1 is noted as a pseudogene. The CDR3 spans 16 residues. CDR3 sequence: CASSRVRREGVDTQYF. The CDR3 DNA follows: TGTGCCAGTTCGCGGGTACGACGGGAGGGGGTAGATACGCAGTATTTT.